This is a list of T cell receptor beta chains from one sample in a study of blood T cell repertoires in COVID-19. Some clones are missing from TCRdb's copy, which holds only in-frame ones; the method was immunoSEQ multiplex PCR. Among 150,000 to 200,000 clones listed, roughly four fifths were seen once. The sample taken for sequencing was peripheral blood. The receptors derive from a man in his sixties with active or convalescent COVID-19. CDR3s include the opening cysteine and the closing phenylalanine or tryptophan. Each record gives: D gene, J gene, clone size, V gene, CDR3 DNA, CDR3 protein. The D gene is left open where the match is weak. Not every row has a clone size; where given, it reads once, few, many or a size class.

. TRBJ1-1 . TRBV5-1 TGCGCCAGCGCCCGAAGAGAACAGGGGAACACTGAAGCTTTCTTT CASARREQGNTEAFF
TRBD1 TRBJ1-2 . TRBV5-8 TGTGCTGGAGAGGGGGCCCTAAGTGGGTATGGCTACACCTTC CAGEGALSGYGYTF
TRBD2 TRBJ2-7 . TRBV13 TGTGCCAGCAGCCTTAGATCTAGCGGGCCCTCCTACGAGCAGTACTTC CASSLRSSGPSYEQYF
. TRBJ2-5 . TRBV6-6 TGTGCCAGCAGTTACTCGGCGGGCCAAGAGACCCAGTACTTC CASSYSAGQETQYF
. TRBJ2-2 . TRBV11-3 TGTGCCAGCAGCATCTCCCCGAACACCGGGGAGCTGTTTTTT CASSISPNTGELFF
. TRBJ1-3 . TRBV18 TGTGCCAGCTCACCCGCCAGGACAACCGGAAACACCATATATTTT CASSPARTTGNTIYF
TRBD2 TRBJ2-1 . TRBV28 TGTGCCAGCAGTTTACTAGCGGGAGCCAATGAGCAGTTCTTC CASSLLAGANEQFF
. TRBJ2-5 . TRBV5-6 TGTGCCAGCAGCTTCCGGACTCTGGGGGGAGAGACCCAGTACTTC CASSFRTLGGETQYF
. TRBJ1-1 . TRBV18 TGTGCCAGCTCACCACCTGACAGCCGCATGAACACTGAAGCTTTCTTT CASSPPDSRMNTEAFF
. TRBJ2-7 few TRBV28 TGTGCCAGCCTCCCCGGGACACCGACCTACGAGCAGTACTTC CASLPGTPTYEQYF
TRBD1 TRBJ1-5 . TRBV7-9 TGTGCCAGCAGCTGGGGGCGGGACAGGGGAGAGCCCCAGCATTTT CASSWGRDRGEPQHF
TRBD1 TRBJ1-4 . TRBV18 TGTGCCAGCTCACCAACTAACAGGGGAGGAGAAAAACTGTTTTTT CASSPTNRGGEKLFF
TRBD2 TRBJ2-3 . TRBV11-2 TGTGCCAGCAGTCACCAAGCGGGGGGTGCAGATACGCAGTATTTT CASSHQAGGADTQYF
. TRBJ1-5 . TRBV19 TGTGCCAGTAGTATGGGGACAAAGCCAAATCAGCCCCAGCATTTT CASSMGTKPNQPQHF
TRBD2 TRBJ2-5 . TRBV18 TGTGCCAGCTCACCACGGACTAGCGGGGGAGAGGAGACCCAGTACTTC CASSPRTSGGEETQYF
. TRBJ1-1 . TRBV28 TGTGCCAGCAGTTTTCCGTCTGAAGCTTTCTTT CASSFPSEAFF
TRBD1 TRBJ2-5 . TRBV5-4 TGTGCCAGCAGCCGGCCCGGACAGGGGGCAGAGACCCAGTACTTC CASSRPGQGAETQYF
. TRBJ2-7 . TRBV3-1/TRBV3-2 TGTGCCAGCAGCCAAGGCAGGGGTTACGAGCAGTACTTC CASSQGRGYEQYF
TRBD1 TRBJ2-5 . TRBV3-1/TRBV3-2 TGTGCCAGCAGCCCCAGAGGGACAGGAGCTTTTCAAGAGACCCAGTACTTC CASSPRGTGAFQETQYF
TRBD2 TRBJ2-5 . TRBV28 TGTGCCAGCAGTTTAGGCGGGACTAGCGGGGGGGGCGAGACCCAGTACTTC CASSLGGTSGGGETQYF
. TRBJ1-3 . TRBV12-3/TRBV12-4 TGTGCCAGCAGTCATGGGGCAGGAAACACCATATATTTT CASSHGAGNTIYF
TRBD2 TRBJ2-1 . TRBV5-1 TGCGCCAGCAGCTTGGGCCCCGGGACTAACCTAAGGGAGCAGTTCTTC CASSLGPGTNLREQFF
TRBD2 TRBJ2-3 . TRBV6-5 TGTGCCAGCTGGAGCGGGAGTATTGCAGATACGCAGTATTTT CASWSGSIADTQYF
. TRBJ1-1 . TRBV7-7 TGTGCCAGCAGCTTTGCGCTAAACACTGAAGCTTTCTTT CASSFALNTEAFF
. TRBJ2-2 . TRBV18 TGTGCCAGCTCACCACCACTAGGGAACACCGGGGAGCTGTTTTTT CASSPPLGNTGELFF
. TRBJ2-1 . TRBV7-2 TGTGCCAGCAGCTTAAGAGTTAGCAATGAGCAGTTCTTC CASSLRVSNEQFF
. TRBJ1-5 . TRBV18 TGTGCCAGCTCACCTGCCTACAATCAGCCCCAGCATTTT CASSPAYNQPQHF
. TRBJ1-5 . TRBV19 TGTGCCAGTGACAGGTCCAGGGGCATGACCCAGCATTTT CASDRSRGMTQHF
TRBD1 TRBJ2-1 . TRBV5-1 TGCGCCAGCACGGGACAGAGCTCCTACAATGAGCAGTTCTTC CASTGQSSYNEQFF
TRBD2 TRBJ2-4 . TRBV27 TGTGCCAGCAGTCCCGACCGAAGGGCTAGCGGGAGGGCCGGGGCCAAAAACATTCAGTACTTC CASSPDRRASGRAGAKNIQYF
. TRBJ2-7 . TRBV5-5 TGTGCCAGCAGCTCGCGGGATCCCAGAATCTACGAGCAGTACTTC CASSSRDPRIYEQYF
. TRBJ1-5 . TRBV2 TGTGCCAGCAGTGACAGGGGTGGCAATCAGCCCCAGCATTTT CASSDRGGNQPQHF
. TRBJ2-7 . TRBV18 TGTGCCAGCTCACCGGACCGGGGCGAGCAGTACTTC CASSPDRGEQYF
. TRBJ2-1 . TRBV7-9 TGTGCCAGCACCAATAGAGGATACAATGAGCAGTTCTTC CASTNRGYNEQFF
. TRBJ1-1 few TRBV6-5 TGTGCCAGCAAACCCCCTGAGGTTACTGAAGCTTTCTTT CASKPPEVTEAFF
. TRBJ2-2 few TRBV7-2 TGTGCCAGCAGCAAAGGGGGGGTGAACACCGGGGAGCTGTTTTTT CASSKGGVNTGELFF
TRBD2 TRBJ2-3 . TRBV2 TGTGCCAGCAGAAACCGCGGGGGGACAGATACGCAGTATTTT CASRNRGGTDTQYF
. TRBJ1-1 . TRBV5-1 TGCGCCAGCAGCTTGGAGGCAGGTAAGAACACTGAAGCTTTCTTT CASSLEAGKNTEAFF
. TRBJ1-1 . TRBV25-1 TGTGCCAGCAGCCAGGGTGTGAAAACTGAAGCTTTCTTT CASSQGVKTEAFF
TRBD1 TRBJ1-1 . TRBV18 TGTGCCAGCTCGGGGGACAGGTCTGAAGCTTTCTTT CASSGDRSEAFF
TRBD1 TRBJ1-2 . TRBV5-1 TGCGCCAGCAGCTTGGCGATCCGGGCAGGGGGCGATGGCTACACCTTC CASSLAIRAGGDGYTF
TRBD1 TRBJ1-5 few TRBV2 TGTGCCAGCAGTGAAAATACAGGGGTTGTTACTCAGCCCCAGCATTTT CASSENTGVVTQPQHF
TRBD2 TRBJ2-1 . TRBV5-6 TGTGCCAGCAGCTTGTTAGGGACTGCGGGAGAGCGTGATGAGCAGTTCTTC CASSLLGTAGERDEQFF
. TRBJ2-7 few TRBV28 TGTGCCAGCACCCCTGGGGGGGCCCCCTACGAGCAGTACTTC CASTPGGAPYEQYF
TRBD2 TRBJ2-1 . TRBV2 TGTGCCAGCAGTGGGACTAGCGGGGGAAATGAGCAGTTCTTC CASSGTSGGNEQFF
. TRBJ2-6 . TRBV6-5 TGTGCCAGCAGTACGGGTAGCCCGGGGGCCAACGTCCTGACTTTC CASSTGSPGANVLTF
. TRBJ1-2 . TRBV11-2 TGTGCCAGCAGCTTAGATTGGCAGACTACCTACTATGGCTACACCTTC CASSLDWQTTYYGYTF
TRBD2 TRBJ2-3 . TRBV5-1 TGCGCCAGCAGCGCCGGGCCGCTAGCGGGGGGGACAGATACGCAGTATTTT CASSAGPLAGGTDTQYF
TRBD2 TRBJ2-5 . TRBV5-4 TGTGCCAGCAGCCCCGAACTAGCGGGAGGGAGTGAGACCCAGTACTTC CASSPELAGGSETQYF
. TRBJ1-1 . TRBV7-3 TGTGCCAGCAGCTCGACTGGCGGGGTGATCACTGAAGCTTTCTTT CASSSTGGVITEAFF
TRBD1 TRBJ2-5 . TRBV5-5 TGTGCCAGCAGCGCAAACCGGGACAGGATAGAGACCCAGTACTTC CASSANRDRIETQYF
TRBD2 TRBJ2-3 . TRBV5-6 TGTGCCAGCAGCTTGGGGGACTATTACACAGATACGCAGTATTTT CASSLGDYYTDTQYF
TRBD1 TRBJ2-6 once TRBV10-2 TGCGCCAGCGGGGCAGGGGGCGCTTCTGGGGCCAACGTCCTGACTTTC CASGAGGASGANVLTF